Presented here are 17 T cell receptor beta chains from one specimen sequenced in a study of cytomegalovirus exposure and HLA in healthy donors. Both 60 Vbeta primers and 13 Jbeta primers went into the PCR. Profiling relied on immunoSEQ multiplex PCR, and the TCRdb table lists in-frame clones only, not all of them. The sample holds around 200,000 clones, roughly four fifths seen once. The specimen sequenced was PBMCs. Source of these receptors: a woman aged 40-49 years in good health and CMV-seronegative.

This chain uses TRBV6-1 with TRBJ1-2; the match to TRBD1 covers 7 bases. Germline V gene sequence: CDR1 MNHNS, CDR2 SASEGT. The CDR3 spans 16 residues. The V segment lost 3 bases and the J segment 0 bases; nucleotides outside the gene matches: 7. In nucleotides, the CDR3 is TGTGCCAGCAGTGACTTTAGGGACAGAGCTAACTATGGCTACACCTTC. This sequence encodes CASSDFRDRANYGYTF.

The CDR3 coding sequence is TGTGCCAGCAGCCGCTATAACACTGAAGCTTTCTTT. Its translation: CASSRYNTEAFF. The V gene is TRBV6-5, the J gene TRBJ1-1; unclear D gene. V shed 6 bases and J shed 2 bases, with 7 bases lying between them. Germline V lookup: CDR1 MNHEY, CDR2 SVGAGI. CDR3 size: 12 residues.

The chain recombines TRBV10-1 with TRBJ2-1; 13 bases map to TRBD2. The CDR3 runs 14 residues. The junction had 4 bases not matched to a gene; V was cut back by 4 bases and J by 10 bases. Germline CDR1 is WNHNN and CDR2 is SYGVQD (reference sequence). The CDR3 here is CASSAKTSGREQFF. DNA for the CDR3: TGCGCCAGCAGTGCGAAGACTAGCGGGAGGGAGCAGTTCTTC.

The rearrangement uses TRBV19 and TRBJ2-7, with 8 bases identical to TRBD1. Trimming removed 6 bases from V and 6 bases from J; junction bases left unmatched: 7. Germline lookup yields CDR1 LNHDA and CDR2 SQIVND (reference sequence). This CDR3 is 13 amino acids long. CDR3 nucleotide sequence: TGTGCCAGTAGCAGAGACAGGGGAGGCGAGCAGTACTTC. Protein product: CASSRDRGGEQYF. Filled out from reference TRBV19 and TRBJ2-7, the complete variable domain reads DGGITQSPKYLFRKEGQNVTLSCEQNLNHDAMYWYRQDPGQGLRLIYYSQIVNDFQKGDIAEGYSVSREKKESFPLTVTSAQKNPTAFYLCASSRDRGGEQYFGPGTRLTVT.

The chain links TRBV6-6 to TRBJ1-2; a possible D gene is TRBD1 (5 bases). The CDR3 has 15 residues. Per germline, CDR1 MNHNY and CDR2 SVGAGI (reference sequence). The ends were cut back, 7 bases at V and 1 base at J, with 16 bases in the middle. The DNA for the CDR3 is TGTGCCAGCAAACAATCCGTGGGGGGTAACTATGGCTACACCTTC. Translating it yields CASKQSVGGNYGYTF.

The gene calls are TRBV27 and TRBJ2-3; 7 nucleotides align to TRBD2. Germline V gene sequence: CDR1 MNHEY, CDR2 SMNVEV (reference sequence). The CDR3 has 14 amino acids. J gave up 6 bases and V 5 bases, and 8 bases lay outside the gene matches. The CDR3 is CASSPRGVLDTQYF. The DNA for the CDR3 is TGTGCCAGCAGTCCACGGGGGGTATTGGATACGCAGTATTTT.

The chain uses TRBV5-4 and TRBJ2-7, with 10 positions matching TRBD1. The CDR3 consists of 14 residues. The V gene end was trimmed by 4 bases and the J gene end by 3 bases; junction bases not matched to a gene: 4. Germline lookup yields CDR1 SGHNT and CDR2 YYREEE (reference sequence). Here the CDR3 DNA reads TGTGCCAGCAGCCCGGGACAGGGGCTCTACGAGCAGTACTTC. It translates to CASSPGQGLYEQYF.

The chain has TRBV27 and TRBJ1-2, with TRBD1 matching over 8 bases. The germline V gene encodes CDR1 MNHEY and CDR2 SMNVEV (reference sequence). V was pared by 6 bases and J by 7 bases, with 10 bases of the junction left unmatched. The CDR3 is 14 residues long. CDR3: CASRSDRVVGGYTF. The DNA for the CDR3 is TGTGCCAGCAGATCGGACAGGGTGGTTGGTGGCTACACCTTC.

Regarding this clone: One junction end disagrees with the germline gene, perhaps due to a read error. The chain employs TRBV7-9 and TRBJ1-2; D ambiguous. This CDR3 spans 12 amino acids. Looked up from germline, CDR1 is SEHNR and CDR2 is FQNEAQ (reference sequence). CDR3 sequence: CSSSPSLGGYTF. CDR3 bases: TGTTCCAGCAGCCCCTCCCTCGGGGGCTACACCTTC.

This chain uses TRBV6-1 with TRBJ2-7; 8 nucleotides line up with TRBD2. The CDR3 runs 17 residues. The ends lost 4 bases at V and 4 bases at J; junction bases unmatched: 15. The germline V gene has CDR1 MNHNS and CDR2 SASEGT. The DNA for the CDR3 is TGTGCCAGCAGTGTACCGGGGGGGCGTGGGGGTAGATACGAGCAGTACTTC. This encodes CASSVPGGRGGRYEQYF.

The J gene is TRBJ1-1, the V gene TRBV9, with unresolved D. The CDR3 runs to 14 residues. Germline lookup yields CDR1 SGDLS and CDR2 YYNGEE. The V gene lost 0 bases and the J gene lost 1 base, with 7 bases spanning the gap. The CDR3 reads CASSVVAENTEAFF. The CDR3 bases are TGTGCCAGCAGCGTAGTTGCGGAGAACACTGAAGCTTTCTTT.

The chain uses TRBV15 and TRBJ2-5, with a weak D call TRBD2 (5 bases). The germline V gene encodes CDR1 LNHNV and CDR2 YYDKDF (reference sequence). Trimming removed 7 bases at V and 4 bases at J, with 10 bases between. The CDR3 runs 12 residues. The CDR3 coding sequence is TGTGCCACCATGGGGAGAGGAGAGACCCAGTACTTC. Its protein product is CATMGRGETQYF.

The V gene is TRBV5-5, the J gene TRBJ2-7; 9 bases map to TRBD2. Looked up from germline, CDR1 is SGHKS and CDR2 is YYEKEE (reference sequence). The trim removed 2 bases at V and 1 base at J, leaving 1 base unmatched. The CDR3 spans 14 residues. The CDR3 sequence: CASSFLAGSYEQYF. CDR3 coding DNA: TGTGCCAGCAGCTTTCTAGCGGGATCCTACGAGCAGTACTTC.

The chain joins TRBV6-5 to TRBJ1-2, with D unresolved. Looked up from germline, CDR1 is MNHEY and CDR2 is SVGAGI. The CDR3 is made up of 15 amino acids. With 9 bases removed from V and 4 bases from J, the gap between germline ends came to 21 bases. CDR3 DNA sequence: TGTGCCAGTACTGGGAGGTCCGAACAATTCTATGGCTACACCTTC. This gives the protein CASTGRSEQFYGYTF.

In this sample, this clone turned up a few times. V is TRBV27 and J is TRBJ2-7, with 10 positions matching TRBD1. Germline lookup yields CDR1 MNHEY and CDR2 SMNVEV (reference sequence). Trimming at V came to 2 bases and at J to 0 bases, leaving 7 bases not matched to a gene. The CDR3 runs 17 residues. This CDR3 is CASSLAWDRGSSYEQYF. CDR3 nucleotides: TGTGCCAGCAGTTTAGCCTGGGACAGGGGAAGCTCCTACGAGCAGTACTTC.

The count of this clone is one. The chain joins TRBV29-1 to TRBJ2-7, with 10 nucleotides matching TRBD2. Trimming took 4 bases from V and 6 from J; bases not matched to a gene: 6. Germline CDR1 reads SQVTM; CDR2 reads ANQGSEA. The CDR3 sequence is 13 residues long. The CDR3 DNA is TGCAGCGTTGGGGCTAGCGGGAGTAGCGAGCAGTACTTC. The encoded protein is CSVGASGSSEQYF.

The gene calls are TRBV5-1 and TRBJ1-2; D is possibly TRBD1 (5 bases). CDR1 and CDR2 from the germline V gene are SGHRS and YFSETQ. The germline V and J ends were trimmed by 5 bases and 4 bases, with 12 bases remaining between them. The CDR3 consists of 13 residues. The CDR3: CASSPGRVYGYTF. CDR3 nucleotide sequence: TGCGCCAGCAGTCCGGGCAGGGTCTATGGCTACACCTTC.